One sample yielded the 18 T cell receptor beta chains listed below, sequenced in a study of OX40 agonist ivuxolimab in advanced cancers. Sequencing used immunoSEQ multiplex PCR; TCRdb keeps in-frame clones, though not all of them. The sample includes tens of thousands of clones, 86% seen only once; the top ten take 10% to 15%. This sample comprised CD4+ or CD8+ T cells sorted from blood, obtained in a trial of the OX40 agonist ivuxolimab. Receptor source: an adult with an advanced solid tumor such as melanoma, head and neck, liver or kidney cancer.

The rearrangement joins TRBV9 to TRBJ2-7; D is perhaps TRBD2 (7 bases). Per germline, CDR1 SGDLS and CDR2 YYNGEE. V shed 0 bases and J shed 3 bases, with 19 bases lying between them. The CDR3 extends over 17 amino acids. This chain's CDR3 is CASSVADSGGAGYEQYF. The CDR3 DNA reads TGTGCCAGCAGCGTAGCGGATAGTGGGGGGGCCGGCTACGAGCAGTACTTC.

The chain combines TRBV5-1 with TRBJ2-3; TRBD2 is a possible D gene (7 bases). V was pared by 4 bases and J by 5 bases, with 14 bases between. CDR3 size: 14 residues. CDR1 is SGHRS, CDR2 YFSETQ, per germline. In nucleotides, the CDR3 is TGCGCCAGCAGCCAGTGGGGGGGCGTAGATACGCAGTATTTT. This translates into CASSQWGGVDTQYF.

The V call is TRBV18, the J call TRBJ1-2; D uncertain. This CDR3 region has 17 residues. V gave up 3 bases and J gave up 3 bases, with 20 bases separating them. Germline CDR1 KGHSH, CDR2 LQKENI. The CDR3 DNA reads TGTGCCAGCTCACCTCTTCAAACTCCCGATAGGGACTATGGCTACACCTTC. Amino acids: CASSPLQTPDRDYGYTF.

This chain connects TRBV13 to TRBJ1-2; D uncertain. CDR1 is PRHDT and CDR2 is FYEKMQ in the germline V gene (reference sequence). The CDR3 runs to 15 residues. V lost 5 bases and J 6 bases, leaving 19 bases between the germline ends. CDR3 in amino acids: CASSGAAFLMDGYTF. The CDR3 bases are TGTGCCAGCAGCGGCGCCGCTTTCCTGATGGATGGCTACACCTTC. Drawing the rest from reference TRBV13 and TRBJ1-2, the complete variable domain is AAGVIQSPRHLIKEKRETATLKCYPIPRHDTVYWYQQGPGQDPQFLISFYEKMQSDKGSIPDRFSAQQFSDYHSELNMSSLELGDSALYFCASSGAAFLMDGYTFGSGTRLTVV.

This chain links TRBV7-9 with TRBJ2-5; possibly TRBD2 for D (6 bases). The closer fit of TRBJ2-7 to the DNA end suggests the J call may be wrong. The CDR3 is 13 amino acids. The germline V gene has CDR1 SEHNR and CDR2 FQNEAQ (reference sequence). The CDR3 loop is CASSPGGDYEQYF. Here the CDR3 DNA reads TGTGCCAGCAGTCCCGGAGGGGACTACGAGCAGTACTTC.

V is TRBV4-1 and J is TRBJ2-3; D possibly corresponds to TRBD1 (5 bases). Trimming left V 1 base short and J 0 bases short, with 11 bases between. Germline V lookup: CDR1 MGHRA, CDR2 YSYEKL. There are 16 residues in the CDR3. For the CDR3, the DNA is TGCGCCAGCAGCCAAGCTGGTGGGGCTAGCACAGATACGCAGTATTTT. Translating gives CASSQAGGASTDTQYF.

The chain links TRBV4-2 to TRBJ2-2; D is unresolved. This CDR3 is 12 amino acids long. Trimming pared 4 bases from V and 6 bases from J, leaving 6 bases between. Germline V gene lookup returns CDR1 LGHNA and CDR2 YNFKEQ. Written as DNA, the CDR3 is TGTGCCAGCAGCCCCTTGGCCGGGGAGCTGTTTTTT. Amino acids: CASSPLAGELFF.

The genes are TRBV19 and TRBJ1-5; TRBD1 matches 7 bases. This CDR3 region has 16 residues. Germline V gives CDR1 LNHDA, CDR2 SQIVND (reference sequence). V lost 3 bases, J lost 3 bases, and 8 bases stayed unmatched. CDR3 loop: CASSMHGTDNNQPQHF. CDR3 nucleotide sequence: TGTGCCAGTAGTATGCATGGGACAGACAACAATCAGCCCCAGCATTTT.

This chain uses TRBV4-2 with TRBJ1-2, with unresolved D. V was cut by 1 base and J by 4 bases, with 7 bases left in between. The CDR3 length is 13 residues. Germline-derived CDR1 and CDR2 are LGHNA and YNFKEQ. The DNA of the CDR3 is TGTGCCAGCAGCCAAGGGGCAGCCTATGGCTACACCTTC. The encoded protein is CASSQGAAYGYTF.

The J gene is TRBJ2-5, the V gene TRBV5-1, with 7 bases fitting TRBD1. The CDR3 has 15 amino acids. CDR1 SGHRS and CDR2 YFSETQ come from the germline V gene. Trimming removed 0 bases from V and 2 bases from J; junction bases left unmatched: 4. The CDR3 DNA follows: TGCGCCAGCAGCTTGGTTGGGACAGCTCAAGAGACCCAGTACTTC. Amino acid sequence: CASSLVGTAQETQYF.

V is TRBV5-6 and J is TRBJ1-2; D unclear. The V end lost 4 bases, the J end lost 4 bases, and 8 bases lay between the germline ends. Germline CDR1 and CDR2: SGHDT and YYEEEE. There are 12 residues in the CDR3. CDR3 protein: CASSTGIYGYTF. As DNA, the CDR3 is TGTGCCAGCAGCACGGGGATCTATGGCTACACCTTC.

This chain joins TRBV5-1 and TRBJ1-2; tentatively, D is TRBD1 (6 bases). V shed 0 bases and J shed 7 bases, with 13 bases lying between them. The CDR3 spans 14 residues. CDR1 SGHRS and CDR2 YFSETQ come from the germline V gene. The CDR3 is CASSLDAGAGGYTF. DNA of the CDR3: TGCGCCAGCAGCTTGGATGCGGGGGCGGGTGGCTACACCTTC.

A remark on this clone: The CDR3 does not end in the conserved phenylalanine or tryptophan, so this is likely a read error. This chain uses TRBV14 with TRBJ1-6; D is undetermined. CDR1 is SGHDN and CDR2 is FVKESK in the germline V gene. Trimming took 0 bases from V and 6 from J, leaving 18 bases between them. The CDR3 extends over 18 amino acids. CDR3 DNA: TGTGCCAGCAGCCAAGATCCAAGAGGTTCGTCGGGTAATTCACCCCTCCACCTT. Translating gives CASSQDPRGSSGNSPLHL.

V and J are TRBV4-1 and TRBJ1-4; D might be TRBD1 (6 bases). The CDR3 has 18 amino acids. The germline V gene encodes CDR1 MGHRA and CDR2 YSYEKL. V lost 1 base, J lost 3 bases, and 18 bases lay in between. CDR3 sequence: CASSQVTGAFRANEKLFF. The CDR3 region has the DNA TGCGCCAGCAGCCAAGTTACGGGGGCTTTTAGGGCTAATGAAAAACTGTTTTTT.

The V gene is TRBV6-5, the J gene TRBJ1-6, with D possibly being TRBD1 (5 bases). The CDR3 has 13 amino acids. Looked up from germline, CDR1 is MNHEY and CDR2 is SVGAGI. V was cut by 6 bases and J by 14 bases, with 17 bases left in between. CDR3 coding DNA: TGTGCCAGCAGCTTCGGGACCGCCATGTCCCTCCACTTT. This translates into CASSFGTAMSLHF.

This clone was seen a single time. The chain employs TRBV5-6 and TRBJ2-3; the D is unclear. V lost 4 bases and J 3 bases, leaving 9 bases between the germline ends. There are 13 residues in the CDR3. Germline-derived CDR1 and CDR2 are SGHDT and YYEEEE. In nucleotides, the CDR3 is TGTGCCAGCAGCCTCGCTGGAACAGATACGCAGTATTTT. It is translated as CASSLAGTDTQYF.

This chain connects TRBV19 to TRBJ1-1, with TRBD1 matching over 8 bases. V dropped 5 bases and J dropped 4; count of bases not matched to a gene: 6. The CDR3 has 14 amino acids. CDR1 is LNHDA and CDR2 is SQIVND in the germline V gene (reference sequence). The CDR3 sequence is CASSVLQGGTEAFF. The CDR3 DNA sequence: TGTGCCAGTAGTGTTCTACAGGGGGGCACTGAAGCTTTCTTT.

This clone was found once. The rearrangement links TRBV4-3 to TRBJ2-7; D gene ambiguous. Germline-derived CDR1 and CDR2 are LGHNA and YSLEER. The V gene lost 4 bases and the J gene lost 1 base, with 5 bases spanning the gap. This CDR3 is 12 amino acids long. CDR3 DNA sequence: TGCGCCAGCAGCCCGGATTCCTACGAGCAGTACTTC. This sequence encodes CASSPDSYEQYF.